There are a few counts of the clone carrying this T cell receptor beta chain. What it recognizes is unknown. This record belongs to a study of T cell repertoires in cytomegalovirus infection. Study observations and caveats: Identification of carriers of CMV plus the relevant HLA was achieved through cumulative public TCR beta family frequency.

The V gene end was trimmed by 4 bases and the J gene end by 3 bases; junction bases not matched to a gene: 4. The V gene's germline CDR1 is SGHTA and CDR2 FQGTGA. This CDR3 is 15 amino acids long. TCRdb re-derived calls from the reads in MiXCR, one entry per CDR3 protein. This table holds some 350,000 distinct CDR3 sequences, around 29% found once. The origin of this receptor is a human donor in good health (CMV status not recorded). Some clones in this sample may be carry-over from other donors' samples. The chain uses TRBV7-3 and TRBJ2-4, with 9 bases aligning to TRBD1. The sample was cultured PBMCs, taken from culture after CMV antigen stimulation. The CDR3: CASSSTGGVKNIQYF. The CDR3, as DNA: TGTGCCAGCAGCTCGACAGGGGGGGTCAAAAACATTCAGTACTTC.